This record concerns one T cell receptor (beta chain) sequence. Its antigen is as yet unknown. The V gene end was trimmed by 8 bases and the J gene end by 3 bases; junction bases not matched to a gene: 3. Germline lookup yields CDR1 MNHEY and CDR2 SMNVEV (reference sequence). This CDR3 has 13 residues. These data are taken from a study of OX40 agonist ivuxolimab in advanced cancers. Study context: Patients received the agonistic anti-OX40 (CD134) antibody ivuxolimab. Study conclusions and caveats: Partial responders at 0.1-3.0 mg/kg had among the lowest clonal expansion.

The data were produced by immunoSEQ multiplex PCR, yet TCRdb's version contains in-frame clones alone and is incomplete. The sample consists of about 94,000 clones, about nine tenths of them appearing once. The sequence came from an adult with an advanced solid tumor such as melanoma, head and neck, liver or kidney cancer. The chain joins TRBV27 to TRBJ2-7; 11 nucleotides match TRBD1. Material: CD4+ or CD8+ T cells sorted from blood, obtained in a trial of the OX40 agonist ivuxolimab. CDR3 residues: CASVGTGGYEQYF. CDR3 nucleotide sequence: TGTGCCAGCGTCGGGACAGGGGGCTACGAGCAGTACTTC.